These T cell receptor beta chains were read from a single sample in a study of OX40 agonist ivuxolimab in advanced cancers. Profiling relied on immunoSEQ multiplex PCR, and the TCRdb table lists in-frame clones only, not all of them. Seen here are 65,000 to 95,000 clones, around 90% observed once, and the top ten hold 5.5% to 6.5%. The sample consisted of CD4+ or CD8+ T cells sorted from blood, taken in a trial of the OX40 agonist ivuxolimab. The receptors stem from an adult with an advanced solid tumor such as melanoma, head and neck, liver or kidney cancer. CDR3s include the opening cysteine and the closing phenylalanine or tryptophan. A D gene is named only where the DNA matches it firmly. Expanded clones get a size class; other rows say once, few or many, or leave the size out.

size: few
V: TRBV14
D: -
J: TRBJ2-7
DNA: TGTGCCAGCAGCCAGCACCCTGGGGGCGAGCAGTACTTC
CDR3: CASSQHPGGEQYF

size: -
V: TRBV7-2
D: -
J: TRBJ1-1
DNA: TGTGCCAGCAGCTTAGTCGACGGGACCGGCGCTGAAGCTTTCTTT
CDR3: CASSLVDGTGAEAFF

size: few
V: TRBV7-9
D: -
J: TRBJ2-2
DNA: TGTGCCAGCATAGGGGGGGCTTCGAACACCGGGGAGCTGTTTTTT
CDR3: CASIGGASNTGELFF

size: -
V: TRBV30
D: -
J: TRBJ1-6
DNA: TGTGCCTGGAGTCACCCACAGGCTTCCTCTTCACCCCTCCACTTT
CDR3: CAWSHPQASSSPLHF

size: once
V: TRBV15
D: -
J: TRBJ2-6
DNA: TGTGCCACCAGCAGAGCACCCAGCTCTGGGGCCAACGTCCTGACTTTC
CDR3: CATSRAPSSGANVLTF

size: -
V: TRBV6-5
D: -
J: TRBJ1-2
DNA: TGTGCCAGCACCCAAGGGGGGACCAACTATGGCTACACCTTC
CDR3: CASTQGGTNYGYTF

size: -
V: TRBV19
D: TRBD1
J: TRBJ1-4
DNA: TGTGCCAGTACTCGGGACAGGGGGGGAGAAAAACTGTTTTTT
CDR3: CASTRDRGGEKLFF

size: -
V: TRBV27
D: -
J: TRBJ1-4
DNA: TGTGCCAGCAGTTTATACAGGGATGAAAAACTGTTTTTT
CDR3: CASSLYRDEKLFF

size: -
V: TRBV6-1
D: TRBD1
J: TRBJ1-4
DNA: TGTGCCAGCAGTGAAGGGGACAGATTAAATGAAAAACTGTTTTTT
CDR3: CASSEGDRLNEKLFF

size: -
V: TRBV28
D: -
J: TRBJ1-1
DNA: TGTGCCAGCAGGTGGGGTGGGGGGAACACTGAAGCTTTCTTT
CDR3: CASRWGGGNTEAFF